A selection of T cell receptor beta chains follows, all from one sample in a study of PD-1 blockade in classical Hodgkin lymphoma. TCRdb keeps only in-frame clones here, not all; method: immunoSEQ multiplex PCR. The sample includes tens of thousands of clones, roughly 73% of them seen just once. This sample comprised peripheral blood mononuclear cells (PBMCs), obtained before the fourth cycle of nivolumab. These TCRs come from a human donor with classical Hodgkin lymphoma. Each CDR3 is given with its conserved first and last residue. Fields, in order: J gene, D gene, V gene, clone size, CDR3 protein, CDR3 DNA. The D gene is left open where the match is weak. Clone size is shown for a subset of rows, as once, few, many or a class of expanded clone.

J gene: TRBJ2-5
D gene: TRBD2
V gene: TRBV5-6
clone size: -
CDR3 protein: CASSLGLAGVGVQETQYF
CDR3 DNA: TGTGCCAGCAGCTTGGGACTAGCGGGAGTCGGTGTACAAGAGACCCAGTACTTC

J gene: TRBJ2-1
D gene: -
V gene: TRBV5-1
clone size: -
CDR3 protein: CASSLRDPYNEQFF
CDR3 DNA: TGCGCCAGCAGCTTGCGGGACCCCTACAATGAGCAGTTCTTC

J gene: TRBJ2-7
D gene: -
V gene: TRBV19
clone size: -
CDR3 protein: CASSIGPDSYEQYF
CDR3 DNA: TGTGCCAGTAGTATTGGGCCCGACAGCTACGAGCAGTACTTC

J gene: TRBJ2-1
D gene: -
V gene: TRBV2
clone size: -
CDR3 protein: CASEGRGRSAEQFF
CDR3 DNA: TGTGCCAGTGAGGGCCGGGGCCGGTCAGCTGAGCAGTTCTTC

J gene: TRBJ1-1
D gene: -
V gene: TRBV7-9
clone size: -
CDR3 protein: CASSPQGGGTEAFF
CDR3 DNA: TGTGCCAGCAGCCCTCAAGGGGGGGGAACTGAAGCTTTCTTT

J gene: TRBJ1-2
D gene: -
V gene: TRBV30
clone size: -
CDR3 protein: CAGGENYGYTF
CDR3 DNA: TGTGCCGGCGGAGAAAACTATGGCTACACCTTC

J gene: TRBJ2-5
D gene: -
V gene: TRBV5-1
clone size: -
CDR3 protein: CASSLQGGLETQYF
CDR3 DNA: TGCGCCAGCAGCTTGCAGGGGGGCCTAGAGACCCAGTACTTC

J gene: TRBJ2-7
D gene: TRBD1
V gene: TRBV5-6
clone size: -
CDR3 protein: CASSLGTGSEQYF
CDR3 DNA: TGTGCCAGCAGCTTGGGGACAGGGAGCGAGCAGTACTTC

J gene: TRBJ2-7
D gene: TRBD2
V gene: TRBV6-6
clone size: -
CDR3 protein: CASSYKAGTYEQYF
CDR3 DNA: TGTGCCAGCAGTTATAAAGCGGGGACCTACGAGCAGTACTTC

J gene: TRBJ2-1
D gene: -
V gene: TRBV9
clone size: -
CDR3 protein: CASSVAGALYNEQFF
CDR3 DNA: TGTGCCAGCAGCGTAGCGGGAGCATTGTACAATGAGCAGTTCTTC

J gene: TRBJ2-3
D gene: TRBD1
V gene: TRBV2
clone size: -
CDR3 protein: CASSPGTGRGDTQYF
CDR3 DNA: TGTGCCAGCAGTCCTGGGACAGGGAGAGGGGATACGCAGTATTTT

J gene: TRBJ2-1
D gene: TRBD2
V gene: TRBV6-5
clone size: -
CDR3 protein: CASRESGGAYNEQFF
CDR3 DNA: TGTGCCAGCAGGGAAAGCGGGGGGGCTTACAATGAGCAGTTCTTC

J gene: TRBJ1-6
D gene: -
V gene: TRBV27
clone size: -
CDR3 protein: CASRAGGENSPLHF
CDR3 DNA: TGTGCCAGCAGGGCGGGGGGAGAGAATTCACCCCTCCACTTT

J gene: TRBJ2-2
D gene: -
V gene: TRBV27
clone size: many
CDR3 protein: CASSFKTGELFF
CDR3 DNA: TGTGCCAGCAGTTTCAAGACCGGGGAGCTGTTTTTT

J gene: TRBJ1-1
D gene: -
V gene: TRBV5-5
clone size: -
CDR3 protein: CASSLYGGQINTEAFF
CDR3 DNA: TGTGCCAGCAGCTTGTACGGGGGGCAGATAAACACTGAAGCTTTCTTT

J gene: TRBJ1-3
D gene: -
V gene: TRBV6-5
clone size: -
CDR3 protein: CASSYMDSGNTIYF
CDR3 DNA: TGTGCCAGCAGCTACATGGACTCTGGAAACACCATATATTTT

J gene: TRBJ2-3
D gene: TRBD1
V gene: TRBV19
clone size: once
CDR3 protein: CASMDRAALPDTQYF
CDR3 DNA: TGTGCCAGTATGGACAGGGCCGCTCTCCCCGATACGCAGTATTTT

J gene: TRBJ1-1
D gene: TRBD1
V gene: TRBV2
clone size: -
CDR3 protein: CASTLPDRGEDTEAFF
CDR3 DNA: TGTGCCAGCACTCTCCCGGACAGGGGGGAGGACACTGAAGCTTTCTTT

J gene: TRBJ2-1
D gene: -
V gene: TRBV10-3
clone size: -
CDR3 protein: CAIGQAGSNEQFF
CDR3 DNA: TGTGCCATCGGCCAGGCTGGGTCCAATGAGCAGTTCTTC

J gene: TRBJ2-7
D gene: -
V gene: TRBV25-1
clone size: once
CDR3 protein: CASSDPTGNEQYF
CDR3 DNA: TGTGCCAGCAGTGATCCTACAGGGAACGAGCAGTACTTC

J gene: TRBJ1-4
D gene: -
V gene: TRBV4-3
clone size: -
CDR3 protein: CASSQGLSRGTTNEKLFF
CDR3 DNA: TGCGCCAGCAGCCAGGGGCTTTCACGTGGAACAACTAATGAAAAACTGTTTTTT

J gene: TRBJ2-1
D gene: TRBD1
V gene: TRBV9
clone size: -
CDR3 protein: CASSLGTGLYNEQFF
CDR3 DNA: TGTGCCAGCAGCCTCGGGACAGGGCTATACAATGAGCAGTTCTTC

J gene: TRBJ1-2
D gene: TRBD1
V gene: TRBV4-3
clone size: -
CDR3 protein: CASSRAGTGAYGYTF
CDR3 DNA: TGCGCCAGCAGCCGAGCCGGGACAGGGGCTTATGGCTACACCTTC

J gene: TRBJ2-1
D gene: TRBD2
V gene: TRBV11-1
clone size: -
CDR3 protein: CASGRGDTYNEQFF
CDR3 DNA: TGTGCCAGCGGGCGGGGGGATACCTACAATGAGCAGTTCTTC